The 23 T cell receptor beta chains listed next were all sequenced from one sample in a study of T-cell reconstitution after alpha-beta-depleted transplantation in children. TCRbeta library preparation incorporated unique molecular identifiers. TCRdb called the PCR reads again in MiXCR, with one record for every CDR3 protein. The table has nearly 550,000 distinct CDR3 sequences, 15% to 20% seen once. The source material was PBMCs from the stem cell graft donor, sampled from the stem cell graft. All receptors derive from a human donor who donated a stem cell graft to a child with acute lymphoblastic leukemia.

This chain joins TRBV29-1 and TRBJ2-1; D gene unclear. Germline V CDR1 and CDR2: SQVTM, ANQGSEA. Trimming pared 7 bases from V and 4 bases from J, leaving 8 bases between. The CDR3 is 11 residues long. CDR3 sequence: CSALGYNEQFF. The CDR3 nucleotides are TGCAGCGCCCTTGGATACAATGAGCAGTTCTTC.

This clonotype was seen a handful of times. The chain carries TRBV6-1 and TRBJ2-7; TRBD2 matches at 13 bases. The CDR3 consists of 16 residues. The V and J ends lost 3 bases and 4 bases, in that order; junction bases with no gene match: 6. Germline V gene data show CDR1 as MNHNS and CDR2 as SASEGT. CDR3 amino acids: CASSDGLAGAGYEQYF. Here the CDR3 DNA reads TGTGCCAGCAGTGACGGACTAGCGGGAGCCGGGTACGAGCAGTACTTC.

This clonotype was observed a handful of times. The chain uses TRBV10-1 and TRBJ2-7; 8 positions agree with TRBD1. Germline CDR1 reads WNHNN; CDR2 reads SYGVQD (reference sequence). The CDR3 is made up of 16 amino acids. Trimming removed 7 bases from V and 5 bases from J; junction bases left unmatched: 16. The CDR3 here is CASILYRDRNENEQYF. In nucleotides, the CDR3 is TGCGCCAGCATACTCTACAGGGACAGGAATGAGAACGAGCAGTACTTC.

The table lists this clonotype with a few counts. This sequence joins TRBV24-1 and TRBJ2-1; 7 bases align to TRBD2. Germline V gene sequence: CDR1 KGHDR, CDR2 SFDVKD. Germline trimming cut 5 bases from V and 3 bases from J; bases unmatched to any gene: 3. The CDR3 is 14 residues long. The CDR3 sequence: CATSGEGYYNEQFF. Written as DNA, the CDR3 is TGTGCCACCAGTGGGGAGGGCTACTACAATGAGCAGTTCTTC.

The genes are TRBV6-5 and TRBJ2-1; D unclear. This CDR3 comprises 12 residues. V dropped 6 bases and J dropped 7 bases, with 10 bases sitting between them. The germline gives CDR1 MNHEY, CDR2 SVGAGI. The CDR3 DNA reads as TGTGCCAGCAGGAGCTCTAAGAATGAGCAGTTCTTC. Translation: CASRSSKNEQFF.

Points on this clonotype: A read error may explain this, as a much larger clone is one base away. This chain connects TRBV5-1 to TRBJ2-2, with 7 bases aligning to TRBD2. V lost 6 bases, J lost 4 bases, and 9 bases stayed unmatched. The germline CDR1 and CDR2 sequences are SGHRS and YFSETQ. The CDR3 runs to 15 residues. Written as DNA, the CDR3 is TGCGCCAGCACCCCGGATGCGGGGGTCACCGGGGAGCTGTTTTTT. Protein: CASTPDAGVTGELFF.

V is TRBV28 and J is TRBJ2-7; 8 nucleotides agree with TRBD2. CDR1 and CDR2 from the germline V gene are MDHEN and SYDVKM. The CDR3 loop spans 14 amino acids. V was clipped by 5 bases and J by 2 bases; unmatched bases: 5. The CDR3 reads CASSRSGGTYEQYF. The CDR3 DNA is TGTGCCAGCAGTCGGAGCGGGGGAACCTACGAGCAGTACTTC.

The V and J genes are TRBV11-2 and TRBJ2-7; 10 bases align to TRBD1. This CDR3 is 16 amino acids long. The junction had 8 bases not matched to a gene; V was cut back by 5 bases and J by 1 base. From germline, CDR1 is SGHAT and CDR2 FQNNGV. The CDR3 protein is CASSQKGQGPSYEQYF. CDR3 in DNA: TGTGCCAGCAGCCAAAAGGGACAGGGGCCTTCCTACGAGCAGTACTTC.

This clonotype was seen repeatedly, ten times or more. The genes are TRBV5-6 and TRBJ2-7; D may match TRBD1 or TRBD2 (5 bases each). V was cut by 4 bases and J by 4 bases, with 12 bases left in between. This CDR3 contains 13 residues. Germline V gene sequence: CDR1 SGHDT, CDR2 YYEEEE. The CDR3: CASSGTVLYEQYF. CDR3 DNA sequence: TGTGCCAGCAGCGGGACGGTGCTATACGAGCAGTACTTC. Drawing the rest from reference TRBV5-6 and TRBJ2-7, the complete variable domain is DAGVTQSPTHLIKTRGQQVTLRCSPKSGHDTVSWYQQALGQGPQFIFQYYEEEERQRGNFPDRFSGHQFPNYSSELNVNALLLGDSALYLCASSGTVLYEQYFGPGTRLTVT.

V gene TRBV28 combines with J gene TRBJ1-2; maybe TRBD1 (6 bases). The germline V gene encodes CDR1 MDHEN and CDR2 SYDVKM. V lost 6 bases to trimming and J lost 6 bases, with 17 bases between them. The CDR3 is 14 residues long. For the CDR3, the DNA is TGTGCCAGCAGGCTTGGGGGCCGTCACGATGGCTACACCTTC. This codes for CASRLGGRHDGYTF.

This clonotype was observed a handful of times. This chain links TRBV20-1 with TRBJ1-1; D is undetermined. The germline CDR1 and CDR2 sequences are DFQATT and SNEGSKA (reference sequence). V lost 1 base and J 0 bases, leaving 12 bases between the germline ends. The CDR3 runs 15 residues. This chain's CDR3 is CSARAGRIMNTEAFF. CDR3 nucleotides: TGCAGTGCTAGAGCGGGCCGGATTATGAACACTGAAGCTTTCTTT.

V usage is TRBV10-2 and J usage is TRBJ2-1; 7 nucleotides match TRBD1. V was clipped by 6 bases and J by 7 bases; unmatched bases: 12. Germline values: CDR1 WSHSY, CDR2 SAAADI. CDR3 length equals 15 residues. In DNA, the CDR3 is TGCGCCAGCAGCTTGGGCGGCAGGGGGTTGAATGAGCAGTTCTTC. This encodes CASSLGGRGLNEQFF.

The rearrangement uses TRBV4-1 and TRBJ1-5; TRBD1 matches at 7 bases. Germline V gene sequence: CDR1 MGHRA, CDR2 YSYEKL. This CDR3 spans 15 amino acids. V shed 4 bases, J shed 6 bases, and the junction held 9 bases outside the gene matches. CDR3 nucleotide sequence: TGCGCCAGCAGCCCAAATCGACAGGGAAGTCAGCCCCAGCATTTT. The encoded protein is CASSPNRQGSQPQHF.

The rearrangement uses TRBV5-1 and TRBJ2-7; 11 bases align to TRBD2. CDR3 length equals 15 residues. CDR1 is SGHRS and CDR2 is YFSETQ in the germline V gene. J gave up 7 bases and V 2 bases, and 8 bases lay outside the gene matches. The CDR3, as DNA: TGCGCCAGCAGCTTCACTAGCGGGAGAGTGGGGGAGCAGTACTTC. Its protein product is CASSFTSGRVGEQYF.

This CDR3 reads CASSPGSGGPEAFF. In DNA, the CDR3 is TGTGCCAGCAGCCCCGGTAGCGGGGGGCCTGAAGCTTTCTTT. The V gene is TRBV7-8, the J gene TRBJ1-1; TRBD1 is a possible D gene (6 bases). The V gene's germline CDR1 is SGHVS and CDR2 FQNEAQ. V was pared by 5 bases and J by 6 bases, with 16 bases between. The CDR3 runs 14 residues. Variable domain in full (rest from reference TRBV7-8 and TRBJ1-1): GAGVSQSPRYKVAKRGQDVALRCDPISGHVSLFWYQQALGQGPEFLTYFQNEAQLDKSGLPSDRFFAERPEGSVSTLKIQRTQQEDSAVYLCASSPGSGGPEAFFGQGTRLTVV.

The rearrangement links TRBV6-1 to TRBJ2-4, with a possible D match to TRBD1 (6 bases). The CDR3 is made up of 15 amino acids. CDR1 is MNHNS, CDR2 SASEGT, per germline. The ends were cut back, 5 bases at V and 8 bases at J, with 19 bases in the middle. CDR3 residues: CASSPGTTLRDIQYF. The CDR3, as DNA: TGTGCCAGCAGTCCCGGGACAACCCTCCGGGACATTCAGTACTTC.

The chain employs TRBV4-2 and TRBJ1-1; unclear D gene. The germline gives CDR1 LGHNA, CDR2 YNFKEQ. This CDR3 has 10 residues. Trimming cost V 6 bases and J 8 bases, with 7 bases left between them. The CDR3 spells CASRGYEAFF. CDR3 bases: TGTGCCAGCAGGGGTTACGAAGCTTTCTTT.

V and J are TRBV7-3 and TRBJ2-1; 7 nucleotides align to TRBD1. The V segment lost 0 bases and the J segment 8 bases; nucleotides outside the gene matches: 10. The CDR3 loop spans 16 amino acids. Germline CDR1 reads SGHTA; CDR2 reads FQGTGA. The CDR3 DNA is TGTGCCAGCAGCTTAACCTCGGAAGAGGGGGCCTATGAGCAGTTCTTC. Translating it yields CASSLTSEEGAYEQFF.

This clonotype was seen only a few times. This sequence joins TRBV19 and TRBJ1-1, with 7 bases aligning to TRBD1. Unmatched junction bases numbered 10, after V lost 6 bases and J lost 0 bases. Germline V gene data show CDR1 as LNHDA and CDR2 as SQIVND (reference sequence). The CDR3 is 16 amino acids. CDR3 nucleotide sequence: TGTGCCAGTAGCCCCGTTGGACAGGTGTTGAACACTGAAGCTTTCTTT. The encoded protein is CASSPVGQVLNTEAFF. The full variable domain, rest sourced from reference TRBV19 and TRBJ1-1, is DGGITQSPKYLFRKEGQNVTLSCEQNLNHDAMYWYRQDPGQGLRLIYYSQIVNDFQKGDIAEGYSVSREKKESFPLTVTSAQKNPTAFYLCASSPVGQVLNTEAFFGQGTRLTVV.

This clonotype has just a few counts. The CDR3 protein is CASSAWWEPNTGELFF. The CDR3 DNA sequence: TGTGCCAGCAGCGCTTGGTGGGAGCCGAACACCGGGGAGCTGTTTTTT. The rearrangement joins TRBV5-6 to TRBJ2-2, with a tentative D call TRBD2 (5 bases). Trimming removed 4 bases at V and 0 bases at J, with 13 bases between. CDR3 length equals 16 residues. Germline V gene data show CDR1 as SGHDT and CDR2 as YYEEEE.

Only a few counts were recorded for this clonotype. Here the CDR3 DNA reads TGTGCCGGAAAGTTCTTAGCGGAACTACAAGAGACCCAGTACTTC. Protein sequence: CAGKFLAELQETQYF. The rearrangement uses TRBV6-1 and TRBJ2-5; perhaps TRBD2 as D (6 bases). From germline, CDR1 is MNHNS and CDR2 SASEGT. The V end was cut by 11 bases, the J end by 2 bases, with 21 bases between. This CDR3 is built from 15 residues.

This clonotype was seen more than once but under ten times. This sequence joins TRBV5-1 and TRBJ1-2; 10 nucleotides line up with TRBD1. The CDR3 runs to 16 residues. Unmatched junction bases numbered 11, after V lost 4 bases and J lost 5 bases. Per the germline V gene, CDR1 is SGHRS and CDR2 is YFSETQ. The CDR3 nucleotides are TGCGCCAGCAGCCCCGAACTCGGGACAGGGGTGTATGGCTACACCTTC. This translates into CASSPELGTGVYGYTF.

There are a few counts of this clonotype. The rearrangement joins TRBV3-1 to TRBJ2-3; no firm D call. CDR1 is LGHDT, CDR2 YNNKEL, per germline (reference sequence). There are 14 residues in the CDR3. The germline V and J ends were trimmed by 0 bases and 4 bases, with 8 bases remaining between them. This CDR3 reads CASSQDARADTQYF. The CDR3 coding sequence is TGTGCCAGCAGCCAAGACGCCCGGGCAGATACGCAGTATTTT.